This TCR beta chain is drawn from a study of blood T cell repertoires in COVID-19. The V segment lost 5 bases and the J segment 8 bases; nucleotides outside the gene matches: 12. Germline assignment: CDR1 SGHTS and CDR2 YDEGEE. This CDR3 spans 15 amino acids. Per the original data handling: Nucleated cell number was recorded as an estimate derived from reference gene primer amplification. Libraries were prepared by immunoSEQ multiplex PCR; TCRdb keeps only in-frame clonotypes and omits some of them. V and J calls and clone size are as listed in that table; D and trimming were resolved from the DNA. The sample has about 220,000 clones, roughly 87% seen once.

The origin of this receptor is a woman aged 30 to 39 with acute COVID-19. V and J are TRBV5-8 and TRBJ1-2; 10 bases map to TRBD1. Material for sequencing was PBMCs or T cells enriched from blood (not recorded which). Here the CDR3 DNA reads TGTGCCAGCAGTCGACGGGGACAGGGGTTGCGGGGCTACACCTTC. As protein: CASSRRGQGLRGYTF. Full variable domain (remainder filled in from reference TRBV5-8 and TRBJ1-2): EAGVTQSPTHLIKTRGQQATLRCSPISGHTSVYWYQQALGLGLQFLLWYDEGEERNRGNFPPRFSGRQFPNYSSELNVNALELEDSALYLCASSRRGQGLRGYTFGSGTRLTVV.